The clone carrying this T cell receptor (beta chain) was detected many times. Its antigen is not known. This entry belongs to a study of CD8 T cells in ankylosing spondylitis. Germline loops: CDR1 LNHNV, CDR2 YYDKDF (reference sequence). The V end was cut by 4 bases, the J end by 8 bases, with 14 bases between. This CDR3 has 14 amino acids. Molecular-barcoded quantitative 5'-RACE produced these TCR beta libraries. In TCRdb, the 5' RACE reads were re-called with MiXCR into one record per CDR3 protein. Of 250,000 to 400,000 distinct CDR3 sequences detected, roughly 10% appear once; the ten largest clones hold roughly 9.2%. Overall study findings and caveats: It was reported that disease-linked clones were significantly enriched in matched ankylosing spondylitis synovial fluid. Earlier literature documents some of the motif variants in reactive arthritis synovial fluid and blood. Roughly eight highly homologous variants formed a TCR beta motif that appeared characteristic of ankylosing spondylitis blood.

The sequence derives from a female donor with ankylosing spondylitis or in good health (not recorded which). The sequencing input was blood, either unsorted or a sorted T cell fraction (not recorded which). V is TRBV15 and J is TRBJ1-4, with D tentatively TRBD1 (6 bases). CDR3 DNA sequence: TGTGCCACCAGCACGCGGGGCGGACAGGAAAAACTGTTTTTT. Its translation: CATSTRGGQEKLFF.